These T cell receptor beta chains were read from a single sample in a study of cytomegalovirus exposure and HLA in healthy donors. The data were produced by immunoSEQ multiplex PCR, yet TCRdb's version contains in-frame clones alone and is incomplete. The sample lists approximately 120,000 clones, around 78% seen once, with 1.9% in the top ten. The sample taken for sequencing was PBMCs. These receptors were collected from a man in his fifties in good health and CMV-seronegative. The CDR3 runs from the conserved cysteine through the conserved F or W. Rows may omit the clone size; those that give it use once, few, many or a size class.

CASSQGRGDYGYTF	TRBJ1-2	few	TRBV4-1
CSVETASAYNEQFF	TRBJ2-1	NA	TRBV29-1
CASNFPQGTNSNQPQHF	TRBJ1-5	NA	TRBV19
CSAPGLAGGSGGRYTQYF	TRBJ2-3	NA	TRBV29-1
CASSISEQTRETQYF	TRBJ2-5	few	TRBV19
CASSLGQGDYNEQFF	TRBJ2-1	few	TRBV7-6
CAISESLAEEQFF	TRBJ2-1	NA	TRBV10-3
CASSSQEGYEQFF	TRBJ2-1	NA	TRBV11-2
CASGLDGNQPQHF	TRBJ1-5	NA	TRBV12-5
CASSRGQVEAFF	TRBJ1-1	NA	TRBV5-4
CASSFVGNTGEETQYF	TRBJ2-5	NA	TRBV5-1
CASSLTSTSGGYEQFF	TRBJ2-1	few	TRBV7-3
CASSLAGGHQPQHF	TRBJ1-5	NA	TRBV27
CATSSRRGNTIYF	TRBJ1-3	few	TRBV15
CASSLGGTVSSYNEQFF	TRBJ2-1	once	TRBV7-2
CASSSQGSSYNEQFF	TRBJ2-1	NA	TRBV27
CASSLQAYTGNTIYF	TRBJ1-3	once	TRBV7-6
CASSDRGRNTGELFF	TRBJ2-2	NA	TRBV6-6
CASSWPAAQNTEAFF	TRBJ1-1	NA	TRBV5-4
CASSLESGNTEAFF	TRBJ1-1	NA	TRBV7-2
CASSQGNSYGYTF	TRBJ1-2	NA	TRBV4-3
CASSEEGGTGNTIYF	TRBJ1-3	NA	TRBV2
CASSAGTGYEKLFF	TRBJ1-4	NA	TRBV7-2
CASSLSVNTGELFF	TRBJ2-2	once	TRBV5-1
CASSLFGTTSNEKLFF	TRBJ1-4	NA	TRBV5-6
CASSPSGTGADEQYF	TRBJ2-7	once	TRBV7-9
CASSLSRTAYGYTF	TRBJ1-2	NA	TRBV27
CSARENHEQYF	TRBJ2-7	NA	TRBV20-1
CASSLDRAGEKLFF	TRBJ1-4	NA	TRBV7-8
CASSFGLAGAEQFF	TRBJ2-1	NA	TRBV7-2
CASSRDRNQPQHF	TRBJ1-5	NA	TRBV6-1
CASSDRGRSTGELFF	TRBJ2-2	NA	TRBV5-8
CSGTGLAGSSEQFF	TRBJ2-1	NA	TRBV7-9
CASSAGQGISEAFF	TRBJ1-1	NA	TRBV10-1
CASSGLGTGDTGELFF	TRBJ2-2	NA	TRBV2
CASSLGGGAVQPQHF	TRBJ1-5	NA	TRBV5-6
CASSLRGSVELNGYTF	TRBJ1-2	NA	TRBV7-2
CASSLGQGFNEQFF	TRBJ2-1	few	TRBV7-2
CASSVGDQGWDEQFF	TRBJ2-1	once	TRBV7-2
CASSPYMTGPPTDTQYF	TRBJ2-3	NA	TRBV18
CASSRLSGLGGYTF	TRBJ1-2	NA	TRBV6-5
CASSLGNSGNTIYF	TRBJ1-3	once	TRBV5-6
CASSLGIHRGHGNTIYF	TRBJ1-3	NA	TRBV7-2
CASSLASGTFYEQYF	TRBJ2-7	once	TRBV7-6
CASSGRDRNSPLHF	TRBJ1-6	once	TRBV9
CASSRGTVRGVNTEAFF	TRBJ1-1	NA	TRBV4-1
CASSELREKLFF	TRBJ1-4	NA	TRBV6-1